This T cell receptor beta chain was identified in a study of cytomegalovirus exposure and HLA in healthy donors. The CDR3 extends over 14 amino acids. The germline gives CDR1 LNHDA, CDR2 SQIVND (reference sequence). Trimming removed 4 bases from V and 6 bases from J; junction bases left unmatched: 6. The PCR ran on 60 Vbeta and 13 Jbeta primers. Generated by immunoSEQ multiplex PCR, the TCRdb table keeps only in-frame clones and is missing some. Altogether about 120,000 clones are present, roughly 82% being singletons, with the ten largest covering approximately 11%. The sample comprised PBMCs. The source is a man aged 40-49 years in good health and CMV-seropositive. This chain joins TRBV19 and TRBJ2-3; 8 bases line up with TRBD2. The CDR3 protein is CASSNSGAFDTQYF. DNA for the CDR3: TGTGCCAGTAGTAATAGCGGGGCATTTGATACGCAGTATTTT. Together with reference TRBV19 and TRBJ2-3, the CDR3 gives the full variable domain: DGGITQSPKYLFRKEGQNVTLSCEQNLNHDAMYWYRQDPGQGLRLIYYSQIVNDFQKGDIAEGYSVSREKKESFPLTVTSAQKNPTAFYLCASSNSGAFDTQYFGPGTRLTVL.